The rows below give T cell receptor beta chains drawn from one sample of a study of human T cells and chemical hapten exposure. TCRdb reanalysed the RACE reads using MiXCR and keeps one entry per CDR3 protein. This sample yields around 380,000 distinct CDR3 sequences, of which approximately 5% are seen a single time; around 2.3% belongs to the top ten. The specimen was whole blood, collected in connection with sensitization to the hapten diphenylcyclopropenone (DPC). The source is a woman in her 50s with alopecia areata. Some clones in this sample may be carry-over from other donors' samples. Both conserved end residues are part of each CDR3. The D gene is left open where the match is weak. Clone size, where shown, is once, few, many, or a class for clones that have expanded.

CDR3 DNA: TGTGCCAGCAGCGTAGAGGTGGGGCCTAGCACAGATACGCAGTATTTT; CDR3 protein: CASSVEVGPSTDTQYF; clone size: many; V gene: TRBV9; J gene: TRBJ2-3; D gene: .
CDR3 DNA: TGCAGTGCTAGCCCGGGACTAGCGGCCTCCTACGAGCAGTACTTC; CDR3 protein: CSASPGLAASYEQYF; clone size: few; V gene: TRBV20-1; J gene: TRBJ2-7; D gene: TRBD2
CDR3 DNA: TGTGCCACCAGTGCCCCGGGGCAGGCAAAACGGTTCTTC; CDR3 protein: CATSAPGQAKRFF; clone size: many; V gene: TRBV24-1; J gene: TRBJ2-1; D gene: .
CDR3 DNA: TGTGCCAGCACTCAGGGGCTGAACACTGAAGCTTTCTTT; CDR3 protein: CASTQGLNTEAFF; clone size: many; V gene: TRBV12-3/TRBV12-4; J gene: TRBJ1-1; D gene: .
CDR3 DNA: TGTGCCAGCAGTTTGGCGGGGGAGGGATACGAGCAGTACTTC; CDR3 protein: CASSLAGEGYEQYF; clone size: many; V gene: TRBV28; J gene: TRBJ2-7; D gene: TRBD2
CDR3 DNA: TGCGCCAGCAGCCTACGGGACAGCGGCGAAAAACTGTTTTTT; CDR3 protein: CASSLRDSGEKLFF; clone size: .; V gene: TRBV5-1; J gene: TRBJ1-4; D gene: TRBD1
CDR3 DNA: TGTGCCAGCAGCCCCCTGGCTAGCGGGAGATTTGAGCAGTTCTTC; CDR3 protein: CASSPLASGRFEQFF; clone size: many; V gene: TRBV11-2; J gene: TRBJ2-1; D gene: TRBD2
CDR3 DNA: TGCGCCAGCAGCCCGACTAGGGGCAATGAGCAGTTCTTC; CDR3 protein: CASSPTRGNEQFF; clone size: few; V gene: TRBV5-1; J gene: TRBJ2-1; D gene: .
CDR3 DNA: TGTGCCAGCAGTTTGCAGGGGGCGGGTGAAGCTTTCTTT; CDR3 protein: CASSLQGAGEAFF; clone size: many; V gene: TRBV3-1; J gene: TRBJ1-1; D gene: TRBD1
CDR3 DNA: TGTGCCAGCAGTTCTGGCAGTACGAACAATGAGCAGTTCTTC; CDR3 protein: CASSSGSTNNEQFF; clone size: many; V gene: TRBV28; J gene: TRBJ2-1; D gene: .
CDR3 DNA: TGCGGAGGGGGCGAGGACACTGAAGCTTTCTTT; CDR3 protein: CGGGEDTEAFF; clone size: .; V gene: TRBV30; J gene: TRBJ1-1; D gene: TRBD1
CDR3 DNA: TGTGCCATCAGCGTGACTAGCGGGGGGACCCAGTACTTC; CDR3 protein: CAISVTSGGTQYF; clone size: many; V gene: TRBV10-3; J gene: TRBJ2-5; D gene: TRBD2
CDR3 DNA: TGCAGCGTTGAAGAGGGGCGAGGGACTGAAGCTTTCTTT; CDR3 protein: CSVEEGRGTEAFF; clone size: many; V gene: TRBV29-1; J gene: TRBJ1-1; D gene: .
CDR3 DNA: TGCAGTGCTAGAGGGCAGTTAGCGGAGGCAGATACGCAGTATTTT; CDR3 protein: CSARGQLAEADTQYF; clone size: few; V gene: TRBV20-1; J gene: TRBJ2-3; D gene: .
CDR3 DNA: TGCGCCAGCAGCCAATCCATAACGAACACTGAAGCTTTCTTT; CDR3 protein: CASSQSITNTEAFF; clone size: few; V gene: TRBV4-1; J gene: TRBJ1-1; D gene: .
CDR3 DNA: TGTGCCAGCAGTCGGACAGGGGGCTATGAGACCCAGTACTTC; CDR3 protein: CASSRTGGYETQYF; clone size: many; V gene: TRBV6-5; J gene: TRBJ2-5; D gene: TRBD1
CDR3 DNA: TGTGCCAGCATGGAGAGCGGGACGAAAGAGACCCAGTACTTC; CDR3 protein: CASMESGTKETQYF; clone size: .; V gene: TRBV2; J gene: TRBJ2-5; D gene: TRBD2
CDR3 DNA: TGTGCCAGCAGTTACAGTGCGGCGACCGGGGAGCTGTTTTTT; CDR3 protein: CASSYSAATGELFF; clone size: few; V gene: TRBV6-2/TRBV6-3; J gene: TRBJ2-2; D gene: .
CDR3 DNA: TGCGCCAGCAGCCAAGCGAGGATGAACACTGAAGCTTTCTTT; CDR3 protein: CASSQARMNTEAFF; clone size: .; V gene: TRBV4-3; J gene: TRBJ1-1; D gene: .
CDR3 DNA: TGTGCCAGCAGCTTAACCGTCGTCGACACCGGGGAGCTGTTTTTT; CDR3 protein: CASSLTVVDTGELFF; clone size: few; V gene: TRBV7-8; J gene: TRBJ2-2; D gene: .
CDR3 DNA: TGCAGTGCTAGGGAACAGAACGCGTCACCCCTCCACTTT; CDR3 protein: CSAREQNASPLHF; clone size: many; V gene: TRBV20-1; J gene: TRBJ1-6; D gene: .
CDR3 DNA: TGTGCCAGCAGTTTTGGCGGGGGGGGCCGGAACATTCAGTACTTC; CDR3 protein: CASSFGGGGRNIQYF; clone size: few; V gene: TRBV12-3/TRBV12-4; J gene: TRBJ2-4; D gene: TRBD2
CDR3 DNA: TGCGCCAGCAGCCAAGATCGACAGTACACTGAAGCTTTCTTT; CDR3 protein: CASSQDRQYTEAFF; clone size: many; V gene: TRBV4-3; J gene: TRBJ1-1; D gene: .
CDR3 DNA: TGTGCCAGCAGGGGGGGGAACAATGAAAAACTGTTTTTT; CDR3 protein: CASRGGNNEKLFF; clone size: many; V gene: TRBV7-6; J gene: TRBJ1-4; D gene: .
CDR3 DNA: TGTGCCAGCAGCTCGGGGCGGACGCCGACCGAGCAGTACTTC; CDR3 protein: CASSSGRTPTEQYF; clone size: many; V gene: TRBV7-2; J gene: TRBJ2-7; D gene: .
CDR3 DNA: TGTGCCATCAGTGGAACGGCTACTGAAGCTTTCTTT; CDR3 protein: CAISGTATEAFF; clone size: .; V gene: TRBV10-3; J gene: TRBJ1-1; D gene: .
CDR3 DNA: TGTGCCAGCAGTGATCGACTAGCGGGGACAGAGACCCAGTACTTC; CDR3 protein: CASSDRLAGTETQYF; clone size: few; V gene: TRBV2; J gene: TRBJ2-5; D gene: TRBD2
CDR3 DNA: TGTGCCATCAGGGCAGGGGCGAATTCACCCCTCCACTTT; CDR3 protein: CAIRAGANSPLHF; clone size: .; V gene: TRBV10-3; J gene: TRBJ1-6; D gene: .
CDR3 DNA: TGTGCCAGCAGTTTACCGGCGGATGGACTTAACACTGAAGCTTTCTTT; CDR3 protein: CASSLPADGLNTEAFF; clone size: .; V gene: TRBV28; J gene: TRBJ1-1; D gene: .
CDR3 DNA: TGCGCCAGCAGCTTGGTACTAGCTCAAAATGAGCAGTTCTTC; CDR3 protein: CASSLVLAQNEQFF; clone size: many; V gene: TRBV5-1; J gene: TRBJ2-1; D gene: .
CDR3 DNA: TGTGCCAGCAGCAAAGTGGGCCCTAGGAGCTCCTACGAGCAGTACTTC; CDR3 protein: CASSKVGPRSSYEQYF; clone size: many; V gene: TRBV21-1; J gene: TRBJ2-7; D gene: .
CDR3 DNA: TGTGCCAGCAGCCCGACCGGTAGCGGGAGGGACAATGAGCAGTTCTTC; CDR3 protein: CASSPTGSGRDNEQFF; clone size: many; V gene: TRBV11-2; J gene: TRBJ2-1; D gene: TRBD2
CDR3 DNA: TGTGCCAGCAGCTTAGGGCCTCTCCACGAGCAGTACTTC; CDR3 protein: CASSLGPLHEQYF; clone size: many; V gene: TRBV13; J gene: TRBJ2-7; D gene: .
CDR3 DNA: TGCAGTGCTATCCCGGCAGGGTGGGGCGAGCAGTACTTC; CDR3 protein: CSAIPAGWGEQYF; clone size: .; V gene: TRBV20-1; J gene: TRBJ2-7; D gene: .
CDR3 DNA: TGTGCCTCAGGGGACAATTCACCCCTCCACTTT; CDR3 protein: CASGDNSPLHF; clone size: .; V gene: TRBV28; J gene: TRBJ1-6; D gene: .
CDR3 DNA: TGTGCCAGCAGTTGGCAGGGGGCTCGCACAGATACGCAGTATTTT; CDR3 protein: CASSWQGARTDTQYF; clone size: .; V gene: TRBV27; J gene: TRBJ2-3; D gene: TRBD1
CDR3 DNA: TGTGCCACCAGTGATTTTCGGTCCCCGAACACTGAAGCTTTCTTT; CDR3 protein: CATSDFRSPNTEAFF; clone size: many; V gene: TRBV24-1; J gene: TRBJ1-1; D gene: .
CDR3 DNA: TGTGCCATCAGCCCGGGAGGCTACAATGAGCAGTTCTTC; CDR3 protein: CAISPGGYNEQFF; clone size: many; V gene: TRBV10-3; J gene: TRBJ2-1; D gene: TRBD2
CDR3 DNA: TGTGCCAGCAGCTCCCCGGTAGAGCGGGGGGGCGAGACCCAGTACTTC; CDR3 protein: CASSSPVERGGETQYF; clone size: .; V gene: TRBV5-4; J gene: TRBJ2-5; D gene: TRBD2
CDR3 DNA: TGTGCCAGCAGTTATTATCTCGGGAATAATTCACCCCTCCACTTT; CDR3 protein: CASSYYLGNNSPLHF; clone size: .; V gene: TRBV6-5; J gene: TRBJ1-6; D gene: .
CDR3 DNA: TGTGCCACCAGTGACGGTTACGACGCTTTCTTT; CDR3 protein: CATSDGYDAFF; clone size: many; V gene: TRBV24-1; J gene: TRBJ1-1; D gene: .
CDR3 DNA: TGTGCCAGCAGCCGCGGACTCAACTCCTACAATGAGCAGTTCTTC; CDR3 protein: CASSRGLNSYNEQFF; clone size: .; V gene: TRBV11-3; J gene: TRBJ2-1; D gene: .
CDR3 DNA: TGTGCCAGCAGTCCTGCCGGGACAGAGAACACCGGGGAGCTGTTTTTT; CDR3 protein: CASSPAGTENTGELFF; clone size: few; V gene: TRBV12-3/TRBV12-4; J gene: TRBJ2-2; D gene: TRBD1
CDR3 DNA: TGTGCCAGCAGCTTAGGCAGGGAAGGGGAACTGTTTTTT; CDR3 protein: CASSLGREGELFF; clone size: many; V gene: TRBV7-2; J gene: TRBJ1-4; D gene: .
CDR3 DNA: TGTGCCAGCAGTCGGAGGCTCGGGGGCCGATTTATTGAGCAGTACTTC; CDR3 protein: CASSRRLGGRFIEQYF; clone size: .; V gene: TRBV12-3/TRBV12-4; J gene: TRBJ2-7; D gene: .